The present entry profiles one T cell receptor (beta chain) with its context. Its matching antigen is unknown. Together with a sample-barcoded 5' primer, a J-beta primer mix was included in a second PCR lasting roughly 6 to 12 cycles. Each of the cDNA molecules was tagged by a template-switch adaptor with 12 random nucleotides. From the 5' RACE reads, TCRdb called clonotypes with MiXCR, one entry per CDR3 protein. The data hold about a million distinct CDR3 sequences, with roughly 51% observed a single time. A minimum of 5 micrograms of total RNA was extracted per sample. This sample was included in a study of blood T cells in healthy people across ages. General observations from the study: The long-lived group displayed more naive CD4+ cells, plus higher diversity, than the aged donors did.

Trimming pared 5 bases from V and 6 bases from J, leaving 5 bases between. The germline CDR1 and CDR2 sequences are DFQATT and SNEGSKA (reference sequence). This CDR3 has 10 residues. The V call is TRBV20-1, the J call TRBJ2-1; D unresolved. The origin of this receptor is a woman aged 60-70 years in good health. The specimen sequenced was blood. The CDR3, as DNA: TGCAGTGCTTACATCAATGAGCAGTTCTTC. This codes for CSAYINEQFF.